These 20 T cell receptor beta chains were sequenced from one sample in a study of glioma-infiltrating T cells after dendritic cell vaccination. Clones were sequenced by immunoSEQ multiplex PCR, and TCRdb holds only the in-frame ones, with some missing. The sample contains tens of thousands of clones, around nine tenths of which appear only once. Here the sequenced sample was blood, taken before dendritic cell vaccination. The receptors here all came from a human donor with glioblastoma.

The chain joins TRBV19 to TRBJ1-2, with D unresolved. This CDR3 spans 15 amino acids. The germline V gene has CDR1 LNHDA and CDR2 SQIVND (reference sequence). Trimming took 6 bases from V and 4 from J, leaving 18 bases between them. CDR3 sequence reads: CASSPYTGESYGYTF. The CDR3 DNA sequence: TGTGCCAGTAGCCCTTACACGGGTGAATCCTATGGCTACACCTTC.

This chain's CDR3 is CASGLEPFLDRVGANVLTF. The CDR3 DNA follows: TGTGCTAGTGGTTTGGAACCATTCCTCGACAGGGTCGGGGCCAACGTCCTGACTTTC. V gene TRBV12-5 combines with J gene TRBJ2-6; 7 bases are shared with TRBD1. This CDR3 contains 19 residues. The germline CDR1 and CDR2 sequences are LGHNT and FRNRAP. Losses at the gene ends were 1 base for V and 4 bases for J; bases not matched to a gene: 13. The entire variable domain, with the rest obtained from reference TRBV12-5 and TRBJ2-6, is as follows: DARVTQTPRHKVTEMGQEVTMRCQPILGHNTVFWYRQTMMQGLELLAYFRNRAPLDDSGMPKDRFSAEMPDATLATLKIQPSEPRDSAVYFCASGLEPFLDRVGANVLTFGAGSRLTVL.

The chain is built from TRBV18 and TRBJ1-2, with no clear D. CDR1 KGHSH and CDR2 LQKENI come from the germline V gene. V shed 2 bases and J shed 4 bases, with 8 bases lying between them. CDR3 length equals 13 residues. The DNA for the CDR3 is TGTGCCAGCTCACCAGAGGATGGCTATGGCTACACCTTC. Amino acids: CASSPEDGYGYTF.

This chain joins TRBV6-6 and TRBJ1-2; TRBD1 matches 7 bases. V shed 7 bases, J shed 5 bases, and the junction held 10 bases outside the gene matches. CDR3 size: 14 residues. Germline-derived CDR1 and CDR2 are MNHNY and SVGAGI (reference sequence). The CDR3 protein is CASKRLGGGYGYTF. For the CDR3, the DNA is TGTGCCAGCAAAAGACTAGGGGGCGGGTATGGCTACACCTTC.

The rearrangement uses TRBV5-4 and TRBJ2-3, with 8 positions matching TRBD1. This CDR3 spans 15 amino acids. The V gene's germline CDR1 is SGHNT and CDR2 YYREEE (reference sequence). The V and J ends lost 0 bases and 5 bases, in that order; junction bases with no gene match: 5. The CDR3 loop is CASSLGRGRVDTQYF. In DNA, the CDR3 is TGTGCCAGCAGCTTGGGCAGGGGGCGCGTAGATACGCAGTATTTT.

The V call is TRBV7-9, the J call TRBJ1-1; D is unresolved. Trimming took off 1 base at V and 0 bases at J, with 9 bases between the two ends. This CDR3 contains 15 residues. CDR1 is SEHNR, CDR2 FQNEAQ, per germline (reference sequence). This chain's CDR3 is CASSLGGRVNTEAFF. The CDR3 DNA is TGTGCCAGCAGCTTAGGAGGGAGGGTGAACACTGAAGCTTTCTTT. The variable domain in full, with the rest retrieved from reference TRBV7-9 and TRBJ1-1, is DTGVSQNPRHKITKRGQNVTFRCDPISEHNRLYWYRQTLGQGPEFLTYFQNEAQLEKSRLLSDRFSAERPKGSFSTLEIQRTEQGDSAMYLCASSLGGRVNTEAFFGQGTRLTVV.

About this clone: The same CDR3 can be traced to other DNA sequences in this sample. CDR3 sequence (DNA): TGTGCCAGTAGTTCCGGACAGGGCTCCTCTGGGGCCAACGTCCTGACTTTC. Translated: CASSSGQGSSGANVLTF. The V call is TRBV19, the J call TRBJ2-6; 8 positions agree with TRBD1. This CDR3 comprises 17 residues. From germline, CDR1 is LNHDA and CDR2 SQIVND (reference sequence). V shed 5 bases and J 0 bases; nucleotides not matched to a gene: 6.

This chain links TRBV5-4 with TRBJ1-2; 8 bases are shared with TRBD1. Germline values: CDR1 SGHNT, CDR2 YYREEE (reference sequence). CDR3 length equals 14 residues. V was pared by 4 bases and J by 3 bases, with 5 bases of the junction left unmatched. The CDR3 DNA is TGTGCCAGCAGCCGAAACAGGGGGGACTATGGCTACACCTTC. Translated: CASSRNRGDYGYTF.

This chain uses TRBV12-5 with TRBJ2-5; TRBD1 is a possible D gene (5 bases). Germline V gives CDR1 LGHNT, CDR2 FRNRAP. V was trimmed by 3 bases and J by 4 bases, leaving 9 bases between them. The CDR3 consists of 13 residues. For the CDR3, the DNA is TGTGCTAGTGGTTTACAGGATCCAGAGACCCAGTACTTC. This encodes CASGLQDPETQYF.

The chain has TRBV19 and TRBJ1-5, with D unresolved. Trimming cost V 5 bases and J 7 bases, with 12 bases left between them. The CDR3 has 13 residues. Germline assignment: CDR1 LNHDA and CDR2 SQIVND (reference sequence). This CDR3 reads CASSFGPGQPQHF. CDR3 nucleotide sequence: TGTGCCAGTAGTTTTGGACCGGGGCAGCCCCAGCATTTT.

This clone showed up just a few times. V is TRBV19 and J is TRBJ1-5, with D perhaps TRBD1 (5 bases). V lost 11 bases and J 3 bases, leaving 17 bases between the germline ends. CDR1 is LNHDA, CDR2 SQIVND, per germline (reference sequence). The CDR3 totals 14 residues. Here the CDR3 DNA reads TGTGCCTCAGTGGGGCAGACTTCCAATCAGCCCCAGCATTTT. It encodes CASVGQTSNQPQHF. Full variable domain (rest looked up from reference TRBV19 and TRBJ1-5): DGGITQSPKYLFRKEGQNVTLSCEQNLNHDAMYWYRQDPGQGLRLIYYSQIVNDFQKGDIAEGYSVSREKKESFPLTVTSAQKNPTAFYLCASVGQTSNQPQHFGDGTRLSIL.

The chain employs TRBV6-5 and TRBJ2-7; a possible D gene is TRBD2 (5 bases). The CDR3 has 14 residues. V was trimmed by 6 bases and J by 1 base, leaving 13 bases between them. Germline loops: CDR1 MNHEY, CDR2 SVGAGI. The CDR3 coding sequence is TGTGCCAGCAGCGAGGCCCGGGGATCCTACGAGCAGTACTTC. Amino acids: CASSEARGSYEQYF.

The genes are TRBV10-3 and TRBJ2-1; D possibly corresponds to TRBD2 (6 bases). Germline-derived CDR1 and CDR2 are ENHRY and SYGVKD. This CDR3 is built from 13 residues. Trimming took off 11 bases at V and 5 bases at J, with 16 bases between the two ends. The CDR3: CACAPAGNNEQFF. CDR3 DNA: TGTGCCTGCGCGCCGGCGGGGAACAATGAGCAGTTCTTC.

This clone appeared once. The gene calls are TRBV6-1 and TRBJ2-5, with TRBD1 matching over 10 bases. CDR3 length equals 14 residues. With 5 bases clipped from V and 4 bases from J, the junction kept 4 bases outside the gene matches. Germline-derived CDR1 and CDR2 are MNHNS and SASEGT. In nucleotides, the CDR3 is TGTGCCAGCAGTCCGACAGGGGGCGTAGAGACCCAGTACTTC. Its translation is CASSPTGGVETQYF.

The chain has TRBV29-1 and TRBJ1-2, with TRBD1 matching 7 bases. V was pared by 5 bases and J by 7 bases, with 10 bases of the junction left unmatched. The CDR3 spans 13 residues. Germline CDR1 reads SQVTM; CDR2 reads ANQGSEA. CDR3 in DNA: TGCAGCGTTCAGACAGGGTGGAGAGGTGGCTACACCTTC. Translation: CSVQTGWRGGYTF. The whole variable domain, remainder taken from reference TRBV29-1 and TRBJ1-2, is SAVISQKPSRDICQRGTSLTIQCQVDSQVTMMFWYRQQPGQSLTLIATANQGSEATYESGFVIDKFPISRPNLTFSTLTVSNMSPEDSSIYLCSVQTGWRGGYTFGSGTRLTVV.

This chain connects TRBV14 to TRBJ2-7; 8 bases align to TRBD1. This CDR3 is built from 14 residues. The germline CDR1 and CDR2 sequences are SGHDN and FVKESK. The V gene end was trimmed by 3 bases and the J gene end by 4 bases; junction bases not matched to a gene: 5. CDR3 nucleotides: TGTGCCAGCAGCCATTGGGACAGGAGGTACGAGCAGTACTTC. It translates to CASSHWDRRYEQYF. Together with reference TRBV14 and TRBJ2-7, the CDR3 gives the full variable domain: EAGVTQFPSHSVIEKGQTVTLRCDPISGHDNLYWYRRVMGKEIKFLLHFVKESKQDESGMPNNRFLAERTGGTYSTLKVQPAELEDSGVYFCASSHWDRRYEQYFGPGTRLTVT.

The chain employs TRBV19 and TRBJ1-3; no clear D gene. V gave up 7 bases and J gave up 0 bases, with 10 bases separating them. CDR3 length: 14 amino acids. Germline V lookup: CDR1 LNHDA, CDR2 SQIVND (reference sequence). CDR3 coding DNA: TGTGCCAGTACCCCACCTAACTCTGGAAACACCATATATTTT. Encoded protein: CASTPPNSGNTIYF.

The CDR3 DNA sequence: TGTGCCAGCAGCTGGAGGGCAGCCACTGGGGCCAACGTCCTGACTTTC. This encodes CASSWRAATGANVLTF. The chain couples TRBV7-2 to TRBJ2-6; D may be TRBD2 (6 bases). Germline V gene data show CDR1 as SGHTA and CDR2 as FQGNSA. V gave up 4 bases and J gave up 2 bases, with 12 bases separating them. This CDR3 comprises 16 residues.

The V call is TRBV5-1, the J call TRBJ2-1, with TRBD1 as a possible D gene (6 bases). Germline loops: CDR1 SGHRS, CDR2 YFSETQ. Trimming removed 0 bases at V and 10 bases at J, with 17 bases between. This CDR3 is 15 amino acids long. CDR3 nucleotides: TGCGCCAGCAGCTTGGTTGTCGGACAGACCCAGGAGCAGTTCTTC. Amino acids: CASSLVVGQTQEQFF.

The CDR3: CASSFLGGADTQYF. The CDR3 region has the DNA TGTGCCAGCAGCTTCCTCGGAGGGGCTGATACGCAGTATTTT. The J gene is TRBJ2-3, the V gene TRBV7-2, with D possibly being TRBD2 (6 bases). The CDR3 consists of 14 residues. V was shortened by 3 bases and J by 6 bases, with 13 bases between the two germline ends. Germline V lookup: CDR1 SGHTA, CDR2 FQGNSA.